These 28 T cell receptor beta chains were all obtained from the same sample, sequenced in a study of blood T cell repertoires in COVID-19. Measured with immunoSEQ multiplex PCR; TCRdb has only the in-frame clones, and not every one. The sample has about 220,000 clones, approximately 88% seen once; the top ten hold 2% to 3%. The sequencing sample was made of PBMCs or T cells enriched from blood (not recorded which). The receptors were sampled from a woman aged 40-49 years with acute COVID-19.

The chain recombines TRBV9 with TRBJ1-3, with D uncertain. Per germline, CDR1 SGDLS and CDR2 YYNGEE. CDR3 length: 16 residues. Trimming took 0 bases from V and 4 from J, leaving 14 bases between them. CDR3 loop: CASSVASQPRGNTIYF. The CDR3 bases are TGTGCCAGCAGCGTAGCTTCTCAACCGAGGGGAAACACCATATATTTT. The complete variable domain, with remaining parts taken from reference TRBV9 and TRBJ1-3, reads DSGVTQTPKHLITATGQRVTLRCSPRSGDLSVYWYQQSLDQGLQFLIQYYNGEERAKGNILERFSAQQFPDLHSELNLSSLELGDSALYFCASSVASQPRGNTIYFGEGSWLTVV.

The J gene is TRBJ2-7, the V gene TRBV6-2 or TRBV6-3; perhaps TRBD1 as D (6 bases). Germline V gene sequence: CDR1 MNHEY, CDR2 SVGEGT. The CDR3 runs to 16 residues. Trimming removed 5 bases at V and 6 bases at J, with 23 bases between. CDR3 amino acids: CASSTPRTVHPSEQYV. DNA for the CDR3: TGTGCCAGCAGTACCCCGCGGACAGTTCACCCCAGCGAGCAGTACGTC.

The chain links TRBV5-4 to TRBJ1-2; the D is unclear. The V gene lost 0 bases and the J gene lost 0 bases, with 3 bases spanning the gap. In germline, CDR1 is SGHNT, CDR2 YYREEE (reference sequence). This CDR3 region has 13 residues. The CDR3 spells CASSLATNYGYTF. Here the CDR3 DNA reads TGTGCCAGCAGCTTGGCCACTAACTATGGCTACACCTTC.

J is TRBJ1-6 and V is TRBV5-1; perhaps TRBD1 as D (5 bases). The germline V and J ends were trimmed by 1 base and 9 bases, with 14 bases remaining between them. The CDR3 is 15 amino acids. Germline V gives CDR1 SGHRS, CDR2 YFSETQ. The chain's CDR3 is CASSLWGDGSSPLHF. CDR3 sequence (DNA): TGCGCCAGCAGCTTGTGGGGGGACGGCAGTTCACCCCTCCACTTT.

This sequence joins TRBV7-2 and TRBJ1-2, with TRBD1 as a possible D gene (6 bases). Germline CDR1 SGHTA, CDR2 FQGNSA. The V end lost 4 bases, the J end lost 0 bases, and 15 bases lay between the germline ends. The CDR3 length is 16 residues. CDR3 sequence (DNA): TGTGCCAGCAGCTCTACGGCGACAGGCGCTAACTATGGCTACACCTTC. This codes for CASSSTATGANYGYTF.

The gene calls are TRBV11-2 and TRBJ1-3; D may be TRBD1 (6 bases). This CDR3 has 16 residues. Trimming took 5 bases from V and 0 from J, leaving 14 bases between them. Germline CDR1 reads SGHAT; CDR2 reads FQNNGV. CDR3 bases: TGTGCCAGCAGCAGCAGGCGGACAGTCTCTGGAAACACCATATATTTT. This sequence encodes CASSSRRTVSGNTIYF.

This clone was seen just once. This rearrangement joins TRBV18 to TRBJ1-5, with 7 nucleotides matching TRBD1. The CDR3 runs to 15 residues. CDR1 is KGHSH and CDR2 is LQKENI in the germline V gene. V lost 2 bases and J lost 0; bases outside the gene matches: 1. CDR3 sequence (DNA): TGTGCCAGCTCACCAGGGACAGATAGCAATCAGCCCCAGCATTTT. Its protein is CASSPGTDSNQPQHF.

The chain is built from TRBV30 and TRBJ1-2; possibly TRBD1 for D (5 bases). Trimming removed 0 bases at V and 4 bases at J, with 9 bases between. The CDR3 totals 13 residues. The V gene's germline CDR1 is GTSNPN and CDR2 SVGIG (reference sequence). CDR3 bases: TGTGCCTGGAGTGTAAGGACACGCTATGGCTACACCTTC. Protein: CAWSVRTRYGYTF. The complete variable domain, with remaining parts taken from reference TRBV30 and TRBJ1-2, reads SQTIHQWPATLVQPVGSPLSLECTVEGTSNPNLYWYRQAAGRGLQLLFYSVGIGQISSEVPQNLSASRPQDRQFILSSKKLLLSDSGFYLCAWSVRTRYGYTFGSGTRLTVV.

The chain combines TRBV12-5 with TRBJ2-1; weak D call: TRBD1 (6 bases). The V gene's germline CDR1 is LGHNT and CDR2 FRNRAP. Trimming pared 6 bases from V and 3 bases from J, leaving 18 bases between. CDR3 size: 16 residues. The CDR3 DNA is TGTGCTAGTGGCCAAGCTGGACAGCTTTTCTACAATGAGCAGTTCTTC. It yields the protein CASGQAGQLFYNEQFF. Looking up the rest from reference TRBV12-5 and TRBJ2-1 gives the full variable domain: DARVTQTPRHKVTEMGQEVTMRCQPILGHNTVFWYRQTMMQGLELLAYFRNRAPLDDSGMPKDRFSAEMPDATLATLKIQPSEPRDSAVYFCASGQAGQLFYNEQFFGPGTRLTVL.

This chain uses TRBV11-3 with TRBJ2-1, with 7 bases that match TRBD2. Trimming removed 0 bases from V and 6 bases from J; junction bases left unmatched: 5. CDR1 is SGHNT, CDR2 YENEEA, per germline. The CDR3 is 15 amino acids. CDR3 sequence reads: CASSLERLASNEQFF. The DNA for the CDR3 is TGTGCCAGCAGCTTAGAGAGACTAGCATCCAATGAGCAGTTCTTC.

The chain has TRBV7-9 and TRBJ2-5, with 9 bases identical to TRBD2. After removal of 8 bases from V and 3 bases from J, the junction contained 4 bases not matched to a gene. From germline, CDR1 is SEHNR and CDR2 FQNEAQ (reference sequence). This CDR3 is built from 13 residues. CDR3 protein: CASQRLAEETQYF. The DNA of the CDR3 is TGTGCCAGCCAACGACTAGCGGAAGAGACCCAGTACTTC.

In this sample, this clone turned up once. The J gene is TRBJ1-1, the V gene TRBV5-6, with D possibly being TRBD1 (5 bases). The V end lost 0 bases, the J end lost 10 bases, and 13 bases lay between the germline ends. CDR1 and CDR2 from the germline V gene are SGHDT and YYEEEE. CDR3 length: 13 residues. CDR3 protein: CASSLARGMAAFF. The CDR3 DNA is TGTGCCAGCAGCTTGGCACGGGGGATGGCAGCTTTCTTT.

The J gene is TRBJ2-7, the V gene TRBV10-3; D may be TRBD1 (5 bases). The CDR3 is 13 amino acids. Germline V gene lookup returns CDR1 ENHRY and CDR2 SYGVKD. V gave up 3 bases and J gave up 3 bases, with 9 bases separating them. CDR3 sequence: CAISEGENYEQYV. The CDR3, as DNA: TGTGCCATCAGTGAAGGGGAAAACTACGAGCAGTACGTC.

V usage is TRBV24-1 and J usage is TRBJ2-3; 7 nucleotides align to TRBD2. Germline CDR1 KGHDR, CDR2 SFDVKD. The junction had 8 bases not matched to a gene; V was cut back by 8 bases and J by 7 bases. The CDR3 runs to 13 residues. This CDR3 reads CATMASGGNTQYF. The CDR3 DNA is TGTGCCACCATGGCTAGCGGTGGCAATACGCAGTATTTT.

The gene calls are TRBV7-8 and TRBJ1-2; possibly TRBD1 for D (5 bases). Trimming left V 0 bases short and J 2 bases short, with 7 bases between. The CDR3 covers 14 residues. The germline V gene encodes CDR1 SGHVS and CDR2 FQNEAQ. Here the CDR3 DNA reads TGTGCCAGCAGCTTAGCTGACAGAAACTATGGCTACACCTTC. Its translation: CASSLADRNYGYTF.

The chain carries TRBV9 and TRBJ2-5; the D gene is possibly TRBD1 (6 bases). From germline, CDR1 is SGDLS and CDR2 YYNGEE. Trimming stripped 4 bases from V and 2 bases from J, with 12 bases between. The CDR3 sequence is 14 residues long. This CDR3 reads CASSTRQAQETQYF. In DNA form, the CDR3 reads TGTGCCAGCAGCACCCGACAGGCGCAAGAGACCCAGTACTTC.

The genes are TRBV20-1 and TRBJ1-1; D perhaps matches TRBD1 (6 bases). Germline values: CDR1 DFQATT, CDR2 SNEGSKA (reference sequence). The CDR3 totals 13 residues. With 3 bases removed from V and 5 bases from J, the gap between germline ends came to 13 bases. CDR3 residues: CSASGGRGTEAFF. In DNA, the CDR3 is TGCAGTGCTAGTGGGGGCCGGGGGACTGAAGCTTTCTTT.

This clone was observed a single time. The chain employs TRBV7-8 and TRBJ1-3; unclear D gene. The CDR3 contains 14 residues. CDR1 SGHVS and CDR2 FQNEAQ come from the germline V gene. Trimming shortened V by 5 bases and J by 0 bases, and 8 bases separated the two germline ends. CDR3 loop: CASSTERSGNTIYF. The DNA for the CDR3 is TGTGCCAGCAGCACCGAGCGCTCTGGAAACACCATATATTTT.

V and J are TRBV7-9 and TRBJ1-2; the match to TRBD1 covers 9 bases. The J segment lost 8 bases and the V segment lost 5 bases, leaving 6 bases of the junction unmatched. The CDR3 consists of 13 residues. Germline V gene lookup returns CDR1 SEHNR and CDR2 FQNEAQ (reference sequence). In nucleotides, the CDR3 is TGTGCCAGCAGCAAGGACAGGGGTGGAGGCTACACCTTC. Its translation is CASSKDRGGGYTF.

The rearrangement uses TRBV2 and TRBJ1-6, with no clear D. The CDR3 spans 14 residues. Trimming shortened V by 4 bases and J by 6 bases, and 10 bases separated the two germline ends. Germline V gives CDR1 SNHLY, CDR2 FYNNEI. CDR3 coding DNA: TGTGCCAGCAGTGGTCCCGGAGTTAATTCACCCCTCCACTTT. It yields the protein CASSGPGVNSPLHF.

The chain recombines TRBV10-1 with TRBJ2-3; D is unresolved. The CDR3 runs 12 residues. In germline, CDR1 is WNHNN, CDR2 SYGVQD (reference sequence). Trimming left V 2 bases short and J 4 bases short, with 4 bases between. The CDR3: CASSERSDTQYF. DNA for the CDR3: TGCGCCAGCAGTGAGCGGTCAGATACGCAGTATTTT.

The chain employs TRBV5-1 and TRBJ2-7; possible D gene TRBD1, 5 bases. The germline V gene has CDR1 SGHRS and CDR2 YFSETQ. V was pared by 4 bases and J by 2 bases, with 7 bases between. The CDR3 covers 12 residues. The CDR3 sequence: CASSTGTYEQYF. The CDR3 nucleotides read TGCGCCAGCAGCACAGGTACCTACGAGCAGTACTTC.

The V gene is TRBV30, the J gene TRBJ2-7; a possible D gene is TRBD1 (5 bases). Germline V gives CDR1 GTSNPN, CDR2 SVGIG (reference sequence). This CDR3 region has 11 residues. Trimming stripped 1 base from V and 5 bases from J, with 6 bases between. The CDR3 DNA is TGTGCCTGGAGTGAGGGGAACGAGCAGTACGTC. It translates to CAWSEGNEQYV.

In nucleotides, the CDR3 is TGTGCCAGCAGCTTAGCTATGCTGACTGATCTTCCCTACGAGCAGTACTTC. Protein sequence: CASSLAMLTDLPYEQYF. The chain combines TRBV7-9 with TRBJ2-7; D is unclear. Germline V gene data show CDR1 as SEHNR and CDR2 as FQNEAQ (reference sequence). The length of the CDR3 is 17 residues. Trimming stripped 0 bases from V and 2 bases from J, with 17 bases between.

The V call is TRBV7-2, the J call TRBJ1-4; D not certain. The CDR3 runs 15 residues. Germline assignment: CDR1 SGHTA and CDR2 FQGNSA. Trimming removed 1 base from V and 7 bases from J, with 13 bases in between. CDR3 DNA: TGTGCCAGCAGCTTAGACGGGGTAATATCTGAAAAACTGTTTTTT. This gives the protein CASSLDGVISEKLFF.

This sequence joins TRBV30 and TRBJ1-5; 8 bases align to TRBD1. CDR3 length: 15 residues. The V gene end was trimmed by 4 bases and the J gene end by 0 bases; junction bases not matched to a gene: 5. Germline V lookup: CDR1 GTSNPN, CDR2 SVGIG (reference sequence). CDR3 sequence: CAWNSRGLSNQPQHF. Here the CDR3 DNA reads TGTGCCTGGAACTCCAGGGGGCTTAGCAATCAGCCCCAGCATTTT.

This chain connects TRBV7-9 to TRBJ2-5; 7 bases are a match to TRBD2. CDR3 size: 14 residues. V was clipped by 1 base and J by 4 bases; unmatched bases: 3. Germline V CDR1 and CDR2: SEHNR, FQNEAQ (reference sequence). The CDR3 nucleotides read TGTGCCAGCAGCTTAGGTCTAGCGGTAGAGACCCAGTACTTC. Its protein product is CASSLGLAVETQYF.

V usage is TRBV29-1 and J usage is TRBJ2-5, with 7 bases identical to TRBD1. The V gene end was trimmed by 4 bases and the J gene end by 5 bases; junction bases not matched to a gene: 7. The CDR3 is 13 amino acids. Germline V lookup: CDR1 SQVTM, CDR2 ANQGSEA. CDR3 loop: CSVVGQGVETQYF. CDR3 nucleotides: TGCAGCGTTGTAGGCCAGGGGGTGGAGACCCAGTACTTC.